Included here is one T cell receptor beta chain sequence, with context. Its antigen is unknown. Per the germline V gene, CDR1 is SEHNR and CDR2 is FQNEAQ (reference sequence). V was pared by 1 base and J by 7 bases, with 7 bases between. The CDR3 extends over 12 amino acids. Method: immunoSEQ multiplex PCR; TCRdb's copy keeps in-frame clones and lacks some. The sample gives 55,000 to 70,000 clones, around nine tenths of which show up once; around 1% is in the top ten. This sample is part of a study of OX40 agonist ivuxolimab in advanced cancers. Turning to the study itself: The drug used for patients, ivuxolimab, was an agonistic anti-OX40 (CD134) antibody. Patients were dosed intravenously with ivuxolimab at 0.01 to 10 mg/kg every 2 weeks. Study results and caveats: CD8+ T cells were the subset that, on average, had more expanded clones than CD4+.

V usage is TRBV7-9 and J usage is TRBJ1-1; D not resolved. The sample in question was CD4+ or CD8+ T cells sorted from blood, obtained in a trial of the OX40 agonist ivuxolimab. The TCR originated in an adult with an advanced solid tumor such as melanoma, head and neck, liver or kidney cancer. The chain's CDR3 is CASSLVGSEAFF. The CDR3 coding sequence is TGTGCCAGCAGCTTAGTAGGGAGTGAAGCTTTCTTT.